A single sample gave rise to the 20 T cell receptor beta chains below, sequenced in a study of blood T cells in healthy people across ages. Sample-barcoded 5' priming and a J-beta primer mix drove a second PCR of about 6 to 12 cycles. A single record per CDR3 protein comes from TCRdb applying MiXCR to the 5' RACE reads. Of more than 800,000 distinct CDR3 sequences detected, under 45% appear once; the ten largest clones hold approximately 17%. Sample: blood. These receptors were taken from a woman in her sixties in good health.

A few counts support this clonotype. This chain connects TRBV18 to TRBJ2-1; 8 positions match TRBD1. Trimming removed 0 bases from V and 7 bases from J; junction bases left unmatched: 5. From germline, CDR1 is KGHSH and CDR2 LQKENI. The CDR3 contains 15 residues. CDR3 nucleotides: TGTGCCAGCTCACCACCGGGACAGGATAGGAATGAGCAGTTCTTC. This translates into CASSPPGQDRNEQFF.

The chain is built from TRBV10-3 and TRBJ2-5; 7 positions match TRBD1. J lost 5 bases, V lost 3 bases, and 9 bases had no gene match. The CDR3 runs 15 residues. Looked up from germline, CDR1 is ENHRY and CDR2 is SYGVKD. The CDR3 spells CAISDSGQATETQYF. The CDR3 nucleotides are TGTGCCATCAGTGACTCAGGACAGGCCACGGAGACCCAGTACTTC.

The chain uses TRBV4-1 and TRBJ1-2, with D possibly matching TRBD1 (6 bases). CDR1 MGHRA and CDR2 YSYEKL come from the germline V gene. This CDR3 is built from 13 residues. V was shortened by 6 bases and J by 6 bases, with 14 bases between the two germline ends. The CDR3 coding sequence is TGCGCCAGCAGTCCTATGGCAGGGGATGGCTACACCTTC. Translated, it gives CASSPMAGDGYTF.

This clonotype appeared once. CDR3 DNA: TGTGCCAGCAGCAAAGGTTATAGGACAGGGGTCCACAATGAGCAGTTCTTC. Its protein is CASSKGYRTGVHNEQFF. The chain employs TRBV21-1 and TRBJ2-1; whether TRBD1, the table's D call, matches the DNA was not checked. TRBV21-1 is designated a pseudogene. This CDR3 contains 17 residues.

Relative to its sample, this clonotype is medium-sized. The rearrangement links TRBV15 to TRBJ2-5; D unclear. Deletions cut 0 bases from V and 5 bases from J, with 7 bases between. Germline CDR1 is LNHNV and CDR2 is YYDKDF (reference sequence). This CDR3 is 13 amino acids long. The DNA for the CDR3 is TGTGCCACCAGCAGAGATCGTTTCGAGACCCAGTACTTC. This translates into CATSRDRFETQYF.

This chain connects TRBV27 to TRBJ2-6, with D possibly called TRBD1 or TRBD2 (5 bases each). The germline gives CDR1 MNHEY, CDR2 SMNVEV (reference sequence). This CDR3 comprises 18 residues. The ends were cut back, 5 bases at V and 0 bases at J, with 17 bases in the middle. CDR3 nucleotide sequence: TGTGCCAGCAGTCCAGTGAGACCTGGGGGCTCTGGGGCCAACGTCCTGACTTTC. This sequence encodes CASSPVRPGGSGANVLTF.

In this sample, this clonotype turned up a few times. The chain carries TRBV7-9 and TRBJ2-1, with D hard to call. The germline CDR1 and CDR2 sequences are SEHNR and FQNEAQ (reference sequence). Trimming removed 5 bases at V and 8 bases at J, with 7 bases between. The CDR3 is 11 residues long. The CDR3 spells CASSPLDEQFF. In DNA form, the CDR3 reads TGTGCCAGCAGCCCCTTGGATGAGCAGTTCTTC.

This clonotype was counted a few times. The chain has TRBV20-1 and TRBJ2-3, with 8 bases identical to TRBD2. The J segment lost 5 bases and the V segment lost 6 bases, leaving 19 bases of the junction unmatched. CDR1 and CDR2 (germline): DFQATT, SNEGSKA (reference sequence). This CDR3 has 17 amino acids. CDR3 protein: CSAPRASGLLGRDTQYF. The CDR3 region has the DNA TGCAGTGCCCCGCGGGCTAGCGGGTTACTGGGACGAGATACGCAGTATTTT.

This clonotype was counted a few times. The V call is TRBV27, the J call TRBJ1-6; D gene unclear. Germline V gene data show CDR1 as MNHEY and CDR2 as SMNVEV (reference sequence). The CDR3 consists of 16 residues. V lost 2 bases and J lost 0, with 8 bases in between. DNA of the CDR3: TGTGCCAGCAGTTTAGCTTACCGCTCCTATAATTCACCCCTCCACTTT. Translation: CASSLAYRSYNSPLHF.

Comment on this clonotype: Germline and junction disagree at one end, which may indicate a read error. The chain carries TRBV11-2 and TRBJ1-6, with D unresolved. Germline-derived CDR1 and CDR2 are SGHAT and FQNNGV. CDR3 length equals 14 residues. The CDR3 is CAGSLRRLGSPLHF. In nucleotides, the CDR3 is TGTGCCGGCAGCTTGAGGAGGCTGGGCTCACCCCTCCACTTT.

The rearrangement links TRBV15 to TRBJ2-4; a weak D match, TRBD2 (6 bases). From germline, CDR1 is LNHNV and CDR2 YYDKDF (reference sequence). The CDR3 is 13 residues long. Trimming left V 4 bases short and J 13 bases short, with 17 bases between. For the CDR3, the DNA is TGTGCCACCAGCATACCGGGACCGGGGGAGCAGTACTTC. As protein: CATSIPGPGEQYF.

This rearrangement joins TRBV20-1 to TRBJ1-5; D may be TRBD1 (6 bases). V was pared by 3 bases and J by 0 bases, with 12 bases between. Germline CDR1 and CDR2: DFQATT and SNEGSKA (reference sequence). CDR3 length equals 15 residues. CDR3 nucleotide sequence: TGCAGTGCTAGTGCGGGACATCTTAGCAATCAGCCCCAGCATTTT. Protein sequence: CSASAGHLSNQPQHF.

This chain uses TRBV5-1 with TRBJ1-1; the D is unclear. This CDR3 has 15 residues. Germline-derived CDR1 and CDR2 are SGHRS and YFSETQ. Deletions cut 4 bases from V and 4 bases from J, with 17 bases between. CDR3 residues: CASSPTLFVGTEAFF. DNA of the CDR3: TGCGCCAGCAGCCCGACTCTATTCGTTGGCACTGAAGCTTTCTTT.

The rearrangement uses TRBV20-1 and TRBJ2-5; TRBD2 matches 12 bases. The assigned J gene may be wrong: the sequence end matches TRBJ2-7 better. The CDR3 length is 16 residues. Germline V CDR1 and CDR2: DFQATT, SNEGSKA (reference sequence). The CDR3 protein is CSAPPPGLAGRDEQYF. CDR3 sequence (DNA): TGCAGTGCCCCACCCCCCGGACTAGCGGGACGTGACGAGCAGTACTTC.

The chain is built from TRBV2 and TRBJ1-1; maybe TRBD1 (6 bases). CDR1 is SNHLY, CDR2 FYNNEI, per germline. Trimming left V 10 bases short and J 7 bases short, with 10 bases between. The length of the CDR3 is 10 residues. CDR3 amino acids: CATQTGEAFF. CDR3 in DNA: TGTGCCACGCAGACAGGTGAAGCTTTCTTT.

V usage is TRBV6-6 and J usage is TRBJ1-1; tentative D call: TRBD1 (6 bases). This CDR3 spans 15 amino acids. Germline CDR1 is MNHNY and CDR2 is SVGAGI (reference sequence). The V and J ends lost 7 bases and 3 bases respectively, with 18 bases between them. CDR3 bases: TGTGCCAGCATTCCAACAGGGTGGCAGGACACTGAAGCTTTCTTT. It encodes CASIPTGWQDTEAFF.

The rearrangement uses TRBV6-2 or TRBV6-3 and TRBJ2-4; 8 bases line up with TRBD1. The J call is doubtful: the DNA matches TRBJ2-7 better. In germline, CDR1 is MNHEY, CDR2 SVGEGT. The CDR3 covers 14 residues. The CDR3 DNA reads as TGTGCCAGCAGTTTTGGACAGGGAACGAGCGAGCAGTACTTC. It yields the protein CASSFGQGTSEQYF.

The J gene is TRBJ2-5, the V gene TRBV12-5, with unresolved D. In germline, CDR1 is LGHNT, CDR2 FRNRAP. V lost 9 bases and J lost 1, with 18 bases in between. CDR3 length: 15 amino acids. CDR3 sequence reads: CASGPLQDTQETQYF. CDR3 sequence (DNA): TGTGCTAGCGGTCCGCTGCAAGACACCCAAGAGACCCAGTACTTC.

This clonotype turned up a few times. The chain recombines TRBV3-1 with TRBJ2-5, with 9 nucleotides matching TRBD1. The CDR3 runs 16 residues. Germline V gene lookup returns CDR1 LGHDT and CDR2 YNNKEL (reference sequence). V lost 2 bases, J lost 1 base, and 5 bases stayed unmatched. The CDR3 coding sequence is TGTGCCAGCAGCCAAAACATACAGGGGGCCCAAGAGACCCAGTACTTC. Its protein product is CASSQNIQGAQETQYF.

The chain is built from TRBV6-2 or TRBV6-3 and TRBJ2-3; D ambiguous. Germline lookup yields CDR1 MNHEY and CDR2 SVGEGT. Deletions cut 6 bases from V and 6 bases from J, with 25 bases between. There are 17 residues in the CDR3. The CDR3 is CASSPPVVIPTADTQYF. DNA for the CDR3: TGTGCCAGCAGCCCACCGGTTGTCATCCCCACTGCGGATACGCAGTATTTT.